Listed here are 17 T cell receptor beta chains from one sample, sequenced in a study of blood T cell repertoires in COVID-19. Method: immunoSEQ multiplex PCR; TCRdb's copy keeps in-frame clones and lacks some. The top ten hold around 3.2% of the sample, which has over 250,000 clones, 70% to 75% seen once. The specimen sequenced was peripheral blood. Source of these receptors: a woman aged 80 or over with acute or convalescent COVID-19.

The chain joins TRBV6-6 to TRBJ1-1; tentatively, D is TRBD1 (6 bases). The CDR3 totals 14 residues. Trimming took off 2 bases at V and 5 bases at J, with 12 bases between the two ends. Germline V gene sequence: CDR1 MNHNY, CDR2 SVGAGI (reference sequence). The CDR3 loop is CASSYPEQGTEAFF. For the CDR3, the DNA is TGTGCCAGCAGTTACCCAGAACAGGGAACTGAAGCTTTCTTT.

A few counts support this clone. The J gene is TRBJ1-1, the V gene TRBV12-3 or TRBV12-4, with TRBD1 matching over 7 bases. The V gene end was trimmed by 6 bases and the J gene end by 3 bases; junction bases not matched to a gene: 4. The CDR3 contains 13 residues. The CDR3 protein is CASRAQGYTEAFF. The CDR3 DNA reads as TGTGCCAGCAGGGCACAGGGGTACACTGAAGCTTTCTTT.

The V call is TRBV11-2, the J call TRBJ2-7; the match to TRBD2 covers 13 bases. The CDR3 runs to 19 residues. Trimming at V came to 3 bases and at J to 2 bases, leaving 13 bases not matched to a gene. Germline CDR1 and CDR2: SGHAT and FQNNGV. The CDR3 reads CASSFPRGGLAGPPYEQYF. The CDR3 DNA is TGTGCCAGCAGCTTCCCCCGCGGGGGACTAGCGGGACCCCCCTACGAGCAGTACTTC.

This sequence joins TRBV9 and TRBJ2-6; unclear D gene. Trimming pared 3 bases from V and 4 bases from J, leaving 8 bases between. Looked up from germline, CDR1 is SGDLS and CDR2 is YYNGEE. The CDR3 runs to 14 residues. CDR3 sequence: CASSASAGANVLTF. The DNA for the CDR3 is TGTGCCAGCAGCGCGTCTGCGGGGGCCAACGTCCTGACTTTC.

J is TRBJ2-7 and V is TRBV3-1 (or the pseudogene TRBV3-2); maybe TRBD1 (6 bases). The CDR3 loop spans 13 amino acids. Between the trimmed V and J ends, which lost 3 bases and 4 bases, there was a span of 10 bases. Germline CDR1 reads LGHDT; CDR2 reads YNNKEL (reference sequence). The CDR3 region is CASSHQTGYEQYF. Written as DNA, the CDR3 is TGTGCCAGCAGCCACCAAACAGGGTACGAGCAGTACTTC.

The chain is built from TRBV5-1 and TRBJ2-2; TRBD2 matches 9 bases. The V and J ends lost 2 bases and 6 bases, in that order; junction bases with no gene match: 8. Germline CDR1 and CDR2: SGHRS and YFSETQ. CDR3 length equals 16 residues. The CDR3 nucleotides are TGCGCCAGCAGCTTAAATAGCGGGAGTGGGGCCGGGGAGCTGTTTTTT. Residues: CASSLNSGSGAGELFF.

The chain has TRBV5-5 and TRBJ2-7, with 10 positions matching TRBD2. The CDR3 is made up of 15 amino acids. CDR1 is SGHKS, CDR2 YYEKEE, per germline (reference sequence). Germline trimming cut 4 bases from V and 4 bases from J; bases unmatched to any gene: 8. CDR3 bases: TGTGCCAGCAGCACCGGGGGACTAGCGACTTACGAGCAGTACTTC. This translates into CASSTGGLATYEQYF.

This sequence joins TRBV4-1 and TRBJ1-3, with 8 bases matching TRBD1. V gave up 3 bases and J gave up 0 bases; unmatched junction bases: 4. Germline CDR1 reads MGHRA; CDR2 reads YSYEKL. CDR3 length: 16 amino acids. CDR3 in amino acids: CASSHTGGISGNTIYF. The CDR3 DNA reads as TGCGCCAGCAGCCACACAGGGGGGATCTCTGGAAACACCATATATTTT.

This clone was counted between two and nine times. V gene TRBV10-3 combines with J gene TRBJ1-2; 8 bases line up with TRBD1. Germline V gives CDR1 ENHRY, CDR2 SYGVKD. The CDR3 is 15 amino acids. After removal of 3 bases from V and 2 bases from J, the junction contained 5 bases not matched to a gene. CDR3 region: CAISDTGGKNYGYTF. The CDR3 DNA reads as TGTGCCATCAGTGACACAGGGGGTAAGAACTATGGCTACACCTTC.

This clone was found once. The V and J genes are TRBV30 and TRBJ1-4; TRBD1 matches at 8 bases. Germline CDR1 reads GTSNPN; CDR2 reads SVGIG (reference sequence). This CDR3 contains 13 residues. The J segment lost 8 bases and the V segment lost 1 base, leaving 3 bases of the junction unmatched. CDR3 protein: CAWSGQGTEKLFF. CDR3 DNA sequence: TGTGCCTGGAGTGGACAGGGGACAGAAAAACTGTTTTTT.

The genes are TRBV5-6 and TRBJ1-1; TRBD1 matches at 7 bases. The CDR3 sequence is 16 residues long. The germline V gene encodes CDR1 SGHDT and CDR2 YYEEEE. Losses at the gene ends were 3 bases for V and 3 bases for J; bases not matched to a gene: 11. The CDR3 region is CASSWGQLKTHTEAFF. In DNA form, the CDR3 reads TGTGCCAGCAGCTGGGGACAGCTGAAAACGCACACTGAAGCTTTCTTT.

The sample holds a few counts of this clone. V usage is TRBV5-4 and J usage is TRBJ1-1, with TRBD1 as a possible D gene (5 bases). From germline, CDR1 is SGHNT and CDR2 YYREEE (reference sequence). V was trimmed by 4 bases and J by 6 bases, leaving 19 bases between them. CDR3 length: 15 residues. DNA for the CDR3: TGTGCCAGCAGCCTCCGCGGGGGAGGAAGGGCTGAAGCTTTCTTT. This sequence encodes CASSLRGGGRAEAFF.

The chain couples TRBV19 to TRBJ2-3; 7 bases are a match to TRBD2. The CDR3 runs 15 residues. Germline values: CDR1 LNHDA, CDR2 SQIVND (reference sequence). The J segment lost 0 bases and the V segment lost 6 bases, leaving 6 bases of the junction unmatched. CDR3 sequence reads: CASRISGLSTDTQYF. CDR3 DNA sequence: TGTGCCAGTAGAATTAGCGGGCTTAGCACAGATACGCAGTATTTT.

This chain joins TRBV7-2 and TRBJ2-7, with a tentative D call TRBD2 (5 bases). V was trimmed by 7 bases and J by 4 bases, leaving 26 bases between them. From germline, CDR1 is SGHTA and CDR2 FQGNSA. The CDR3 covers 17 residues. CDR3 residues: CASNPSPGKNRRYEQYF. CDR3 sequence (DNA): TGTGCCAGCAACCCGAGCCCCGGGAAGAATCGCCGGTACGAGCAGTACTTC.

The gene calls are TRBV10-3 and TRBJ2-1; TRBD2 agrees at 12 bases. The ends lost 1 base at V and 5 bases at J; junction bases unmatched: 6. CDR1 ENHRY and CDR2 SYGVKD come from the germline V gene. The CDR3 has 17 residues. The CDR3 loop is CAISEWTSGKEDNEQFF. The DNA for the CDR3 is TGTGCCATCAGTGAGTGGACTAGCGGGAAGGAGGACAATGAGCAGTTCTTC.

This clone was observed once. The chain employs TRBV6-6 and TRBJ1-4; the match to TRBD1 covers 7 bases. V shed 3 bases and J 7 bases; nucleotides not matched to a gene: 5. The CDR3 sequence is 14 residues long. CDR1 MNHNY and CDR2 SVGAGI come from the germline V gene (reference sequence). The CDR3 loop is CASSYTDRTEKLFF. The CDR3 DNA is TGTGCCAGCAGTTATACGGACAGGACTGAAAAACTGTTTTTT.

The chain is built from TRBV5-1 and TRBJ2-1, with a tentative D call TRBD1 (5 bases). The CDR3 is made up of 13 amino acids. V was trimmed by 10 bases and J by 8 bases, leaving 19 bases between them. Germline CDR1 is SGHRS and CDR2 is YFSETQ. CDR3 DNA sequence: TGCGCCGGCCCCAGGCTAGTCAGGGATGAGCAGTTCTTC. Its protein is CAGPRLVRDEQFF.